The rows below give T cell receptor beta chains drawn from one sample of a study of blood T cell repertoires in COVID-19. Here immunoSEQ multiplex PCR was the method, and the copy in TCRdb shows in-frame clones only, minus some. The sample contains some 400,000 clones, roughly 86% of which appear only once. Sequenced input: PBMCs or T cells enriched from blood (not recorded which). These receptors were taken from a man aged 30 to 39 who had recovered from COVID-19. CDR3s leave out the opening cysteine and the closing phenylalanine or tryptophan. D genes are given only for firm matches.

j_call v_call d_call cdr3_aa
TRBJ2-7 TRBV3-1/TRBV3-2 . ASSQPHGSPAYHEQY
TRBJ1-1 TRBV7-2 . ASRGRGGAF
TRBJ2-1 TRBV5-1 TRBD1 ASSLAWTGSYNEQF
TRBJ2-3 TRBV2 TRBD2 ASSGTRRTDTQY
TRBJ2-5 TRBV5-1 TRBD1 ASRAGTGEETQY
TRBJ1-5 TRBV19 . ARDRQVNQPQH
TRBJ1-4 TRBV19 . ASTFDLGGGTNEKLF
TRBJ2-7 TRBV4-3 . ASSQEWDTSSYEQY
TRBJ1-5 TRBV6-6 TRBD1 ASREQGISNQPQH
TRBJ1-5 TRBV7-6 TRBD1 ASSPGQGGSNQPQH